This T cell receptor (beta chain) is drawn from a study of T cells in tumors after PD-1 blockade. Overall study: Blood samples averaged around 100,000 templates (range about 23,000-260,000) and approximately 37,000 unique clonotypes. Study-level findings and limits: Some novel exhausted tumor clones appeared in pre-treatment blood, suggesting peripheral recruitment.

This clone was seen once. Antigen specificity is unknown. The method was immunoSEQ multiplex PCR; TCRdb's version includes in-frame clones alone and lacks a portion of them. This table has roughly 50,000 clones, roughly 80% appearing once. CDR1 is SGHRS, CDR2 YFSETQ, per germline. Trimming took off 3 bases at V and 11 bases at J, with 17 bases between the two ends. The CDR3 totals 13 residues. The chain uses TRBV5-1 and TRBJ1-2, with D perhaps TRBD1 (5 bases). This receptor was taken from a human donor with basal cell carcinoma. Sequencing used PBMCs, obtained before anti-PD-1 treatment. As DNA, the CDR3 is TGCGCCAGCAGCTCTTACATCCAGGGTTGGTACACCTTC. This translates into CASSSYIQGWYTF.